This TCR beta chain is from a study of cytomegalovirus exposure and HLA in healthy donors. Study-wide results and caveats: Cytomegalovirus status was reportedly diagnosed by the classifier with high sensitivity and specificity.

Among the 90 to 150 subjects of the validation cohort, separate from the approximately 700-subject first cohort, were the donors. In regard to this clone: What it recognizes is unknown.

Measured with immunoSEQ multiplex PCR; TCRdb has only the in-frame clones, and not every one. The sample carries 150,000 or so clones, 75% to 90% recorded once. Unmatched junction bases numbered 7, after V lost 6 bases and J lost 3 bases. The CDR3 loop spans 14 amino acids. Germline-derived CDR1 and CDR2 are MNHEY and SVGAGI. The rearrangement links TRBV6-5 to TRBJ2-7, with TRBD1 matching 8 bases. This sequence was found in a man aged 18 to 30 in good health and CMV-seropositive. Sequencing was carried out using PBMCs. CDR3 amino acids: CASRELGTGYEQYF. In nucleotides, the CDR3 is TGTGCCAGCAGGGAACTCGGGACAGGCTACGAGCAGTACTTC.